This T cell receptor beta chain was documented in a study of STAT5B mutations in CD4+ large granular lymphocyte leukemia. Study in general: Healthy donors showed HLA-associated enrichment of the CDR3 'QG' motif. Regarding the study as a whole: Main leukemic clonotypes were patient-specific, but roughly 25% appeared at low frequency elsewhere.

With respect to this clone: Its specificity is not known.

This was a survey-level run. Produced via immunoSEQ multiplex PCR; TCRdb's table is partial and in-frame only. This table has 45,000 to 55,000 clones, about 70% appearing once. The sample taken for sequencing was CD4+ T cells from blood buffy coats. This clonotype originated in a human donor in good health.

CDR3: CATSRDCATNEKLFF. The CDR3 region has the DNA TGTGCCACCAGCAGAGATTGCGCAACTAATGAAAAACTGTTTTTT. J is TRBJ1-4 and V is TRBV15; unclear D gene. The CDR3 spans 15 residues. V lost 0 bases, J lost 0 bases, and 5 bases lay in between. The germline V gene encodes CDR1 LNHNV and CDR2 YYDKDF (reference sequence).